This T cell receptor beta chain was identified during a study of human T cells and chemical hapten exposure. Study overall: Subjects had 2% DPC placed on 2 cm by 2 cm of upper inner arm skin for sensitization. The variation in per-sample TCR yields arose mainly from small differences in pooled library volumes.

This clonotype was observed a few times. TCRdb re-derived calls from the RACE reads in MiXCR, one entry per CDR3 protein. The sample has approximately 74,000 distinct CDR3 sequences, 32% seen once; the top ten hold over 7.5%. This CDR3 contains 13 residues. The junction had 12 bases not matched to a gene; V was cut back by 8 bases and J by 11 bases. The germline CDR1 and CDR2 sequences are MNHNS and SASEGT. Time point specified: patch test 1, 2 weeks after DPC sensitization. The sample's treatment: therapeutic diphenylcyclopropenone sensitization with weekly scalp DPC. The drawing of blood occurred before each patch test was applied.

The sequences come from whole blood, collected in connection with sensitization to the hapten diphenylcyclopropenone (DPC). This chain links TRBV6-1 with TRBJ1-1; TRBD1 aligns across 9 bases. This TCR was sampled from a man in his forties with alopecia areata. Some clones in this sample may be carry-over from other donors' samples. CDR3 nucleotides: TGTGCCAGCTATGGGACAGGGCCGATTCGGGCTTTCTTT. Protein: CASYGTGPIRAFF.